The next 30 T cell receptor beta chains were all read from a single sample in a study of T cell responses to AZD1222 COVID-19 vaccine. Sequencing was performed with immunoSEQ multiplex PCR; in TCRdb, only in-frame clones are kept and a portion is missing. The sample has 100,000 to 150,000 clones; about nine tenths are singletons. Sequencing used peripheral blood, obtained on day 0 of AZD1222 vaccination. Receptors originate from an adult in good health.

This sequence joins TRBV6-2 or TRBV6-3 and TRBJ2-3, with TRBD2 matching 7 bases. J lost 6 bases, V lost 2 bases, and 8 bases had no gene match. Germline CDR1 reads MNHEY; CDR2 reads SVGEGT. This CDR3 has 15 amino acids. The CDR3 DNA reads as TGTGCCAGCAGTTACCGACTAGCTCCGATCGATACGCAGTATTTT. It yields the protein CASSYRLAPIDTQYF.

The chain recombines TRBV20-1 with TRBJ2-7; D is unresolved. The CDR3 runs 11 residues. V was shortened by 0 bases and J by 7 bases, with 7 bases between the two germline ends. Per germline, CDR1 DFQATT and CDR2 SNEGSKA (reference sequence). The CDR3 sequence is CSARERAEQYF. In DNA form, the CDR3 reads TGCAGTGCTAGAGAACGCGCAGAGCAGTACTTC.

In its sample, this clone was seen a few times. The chain uses TRBV10-3 and TRBJ2-7; either TRBD1 or TRBD2 may supply D (5 bases each). This CDR3 has 12 amino acids. Germline assignment: CDR1 ENHRY and CDR2 SYGVKD. Trimming took off 4 bases at V and 4 bases at J, with 8 bases between the two ends. The CDR3 DNA is TGTGCCATCAGTGGTGGGGGTTACGAGCAGTACTTC. Translating gives CAISGGGYEQYF.

J is TRBJ2-5 and V is TRBV7-3, with D possibly matching TRBD1 (6 bases). Germline CDR1 is SGHTA and CDR2 is FQGTGA. Trimming removed 2 bases at V and 4 bases at J, with 14 bases between. This CDR3 comprises 15 residues. The chain's CDR3 is CASSLSFGTLETQYF. The DNA for the CDR3 is TGTGCCAGCAGCTTATCCTTCGGGACACTAGAGACCCAGTACTTC.

The chain joins TRBV6-5 to TRBJ2-3; 11 bases line up with TRBD2. This CDR3 comprises 16 residues. Germline V gene lookup returns CDR1 MNHEY and CDR2 SVGAGI. J lost 2 bases, V lost 4 bases, and 5 bases had no gene match. Written as DNA, the CDR3 is TGTGCCAGCAGTTCATCTAGCGGGGGGTTCACAGATACGCAGTATTTT. This gives the protein CASSSSSGGFTDTQYF.

The chain links TRBV28 to TRBJ2-6; the D is unclear. Between the trimmed V and J ends, which lost 3 bases and 0 bases, there was a span of 9 bases. From germline, CDR1 is MDHEN and CDR2 SYDVKM. This CDR3 has 16 amino acids. The CDR3 here is CASSLGTSSGANVLTF. DNA of the CDR3: TGTGCCAGCAGTTTGGGTACGTCCTCTGGGGCCAACGTCCTGACTTTC.

The chain joins TRBV7-2 to TRBJ2-7; TRBD1 matches 7 bases. This CDR3 region has 15 residues. Germline CDR1 and CDR2: SGHTA and FQGNSA. Trimming at V came to 3 bases and at J to 3 bases, leaving 8 bases not matched to a gene. CDR3 in DNA: TGTGCCAGCAGCTTTGACTTAGGGGACAGCTACGAGCAGTACTTC. Translating it yields CASSFDLGDSYEQYF.

The chain uses TRBV7-9 and TRBJ1-6; 9 bases are a match to TRBD1. Trimming removed 5 bases from V and 5 bases from J; junction bases left unmatched: 7. This CDR3 has 16 amino acids. Germline assignment: CDR1 SEHNR and CDR2 FQNEAQ (reference sequence). This CDR3 is CASSSSGQGHNSPLHF. CDR3 DNA: TGTGCCAGCAGCAGCTCGGGACAGGGACATAATTCACCCCTCCACTTT.

This sequence joins TRBV7-2 and TRBJ1-4; D is ambiguous. V was trimmed by 1 base and J by 7 bases, leaving 10 bases between them. CDR3 size: 14 residues. Germline V lookup: CDR1 SGHTA, CDR2 FQGNSA. The chain's CDR3 is CASSLGTFTEKLFF. CDR3 DNA: TGTGCCAGCAGCTTAGGGACCTTTACTGAAAAACTGTTTTTT.

The V call is TRBV6-7, the J call TRBJ1-5, with TRBD1 as a possible D gene (6 bases). TRBV6-7 is sorted into the ORF group, with uncertain function. Trimming shortened V by 5 bases and J by 0 bases, and 26 bases separated the two germline ends. The CDR3 is 20 residues long. CDR3 coding DNA: TGTGCCAGCAGTAAGGGGGTGTTGATAGCAATCCGCGCTAGCAATCAGCCCCAGCATTTT. This translates into CASSKGVLIAIRASNQPQHF.

This clone occurred a few times. V usage is TRBV19 and J usage is TRBJ2-7; D tentatively reads TRBD1 or TRBD2 (5 bases each). There are 14 residues in the CDR3. Looked up from germline, CDR1 is LNHDA and CDR2 is SQIVND (reference sequence). The V end was cut by 5 bases, the J end by 2 bases, with 13 bases between. CDR3 bases: TGTGCCAGTAGTTCCCGGGACGGCACCTACGAGCAGTACTTC. It is translated as CASSSRDGTYEQYF.

The genes are TRBV11-2 and TRBJ2-7; D assignment may be TRBD1 or TRBD2 (5 bases each). Looked up from germline, CDR1 is SGHAT and CDR2 is FQNNGV. The CDR3 loop spans 16 amino acids. Between the trimmed V and J ends, which lost 5 bases and 2 bases, there was a span of 19 bases. As DNA, the CDR3 is TGTGCCAGCAGCCCTAACGTTCGGGGCACTGCCTACGAGCAGTACTTC. Protein: CASSPNVRGTAYEQYF. Looking up the rest from reference TRBV11-2 and TRBJ2-7 gives the full variable domain: EAGVAQSPRYKIIEKRQSVAFWCNPISGHATLYWYQQILGQGPKLLIQFQNNGVVDDSQLPKDRFSAERLKGVDSTLKIQPAKLEDSAVYLCASSPNVRGTAYEQYFGPGTRLTVT.

J is TRBJ1-1 and V is TRBV7-2; D uncertain. Germline values: CDR1 SGHTA, CDR2 FQGNSA. The CDR3 contains 14 residues. Trimming removed 5 bases from V and 12 bases from J, with 22 bases in between. The CDR3 coding sequence is TGTGCCAGCAGCCACCTGGGTGAGGCTAGGTGGTCTTTCTTT. This gives the protein CASSHLGEARWSFF.

The chain carries TRBV21-1 and TRBJ1-1. TRBV21-1 is an annotated pseudogene. CDR3 size: 14 residues. This chain's CDR3 is CASTKEGRGPEAFF. The CDR3 DNA reads TGTGCCAGCACCAAGGAGGGGCGTGGGCCTGAAGCTTTCTTT.

The genes are TRBV6-1 and TRBJ1-4; D is unclear. The CDR3 runs 14 residues. V lost 5 bases, J lost 0 bases, and 7 bases lay in between. Germline lookup yields CDR1 MNHNS and CDR2 SASEGT. CDR3 sequence reads: CASSYYATNEKLFF. CDR3 DNA: TGTGCCAGCAGTTATTATGCAACTAATGAAAAACTGTTTTTT.

The chain is built from TRBV4-3 and TRBJ1-2, with D hard to call. V was cut by 1 base and J by 0 bases, with 0 bases left in between. This CDR3 spans 12 amino acids. The V gene's germline CDR1 is LGHNA and CDR2 YSLEER. CDR3 protein: CASSQANYGYTF. The CDR3, as DNA: TGCGCCAGCAGCCAAGCTAACTATGGCTACACCTTC.

This clone was recorded only once. This chain joins TRBV7-9 and TRBJ1-6; D ambiguous. The CDR3 runs 16 residues. Germline V gene sequence: CDR1 SEHNR, CDR2 FQNEAQ (reference sequence). The germline V and J ends were trimmed by 5 bases and 6 bases, with 17 bases remaining between them. CDR3 sequence: CASSDQMADFNSPLHF. The CDR3 nucleotides read TGTGCCAGCAGCGATCAGATGGCAGACTTTAATTCACCCCTCCACTTT.

This chain links TRBV6-5 with TRBJ1-1, with TRBD1 as a possible D gene (5 bases). Germline V lookup: CDR1 MNHEY, CDR2 SVGAGI. The CDR3 has 13 residues. With 5 bases removed from V and 3 bases from J, the gap between germline ends came to 10 bases. The CDR3 spells CASSTGGYTEAFF. The CDR3 coding sequence is TGTGCCAGCAGTACCGGGGGGTACACTGAAGCTTTCTTT.

This chain uses TRBV19 with TRBJ2-1, with TRBD1 as a possible D gene (5 bases). CDR1 and CDR2 (germline): LNHDA, SQIVND (reference sequence). The V end lost 5 bases, the J end lost 2 bases, and 7 bases lay between the germline ends. The CDR3 contains 13 residues. The CDR3 loop is CASSQGTYNEQFF. In DNA, the CDR3 is TGTGCCAGTAGTCAGGGTACCTACAATGAGCAGTTCTTC.

This chain connects TRBV10-3 to TRBJ1-6, with 9 bases that match TRBD1. There are 14 residues in the CDR3. The J segment lost 5 bases and the V segment lost 7 bases, leaving 3 bases of the junction unmatched. Germline CDR1 ENHRY, CDR2 SYGVKD. The CDR3 reads CAIKQGADNSPLHF. The CDR3 DNA reads TGTGCCATCAAACAGGGGGCGGATAATTCACCCCTCCACTTT.

The rearrangement links TRBV3-1 (or the pseudogene TRBV3-2) to TRBJ2-7; 8 bases are shared with TRBD1. CDR3 length: 11 residues. V gave up 5 bases and J gave up 11 bases; unmatched junction bases: 5. In germline, CDR1 is LGHDT, CDR2 YNNKEL (reference sequence). The DNA of the CDR3 is TGTGCCAGCAGCAACGGACAGGGCGAGTACTTC. Protein: CASSNGQGEYF.

The genes are TRBV7-9 and TRBJ1-4; D is undetermined. Germline V gene lookup returns CDR1 SEHNR and CDR2 FQNEAQ (reference sequence). Trimming left V 3 bases short and J 3 bases short, with 2 bases between. The CDR3 runs 12 residues. The CDR3 sequence is CASSFPNEKLFF. DNA of the CDR3: TGTGCCAGCAGCTTTCCTAATGAAAAACTGTTTTTT.

The V and J genes are TRBV2 and TRBJ2-7; D is possibly TRBD1 or TRBD2 (5 bases each). V shed 2 bases and J shed 5 bases, with 10 bases lying between them. The CDR3 is made up of 13 amino acids. Germline-derived CDR1 and CDR2 are SNHLY and FYNNEI. CDR3 in amino acids: CASSELRGDEQYF. CDR3 in DNA: TGTGCCAGCAGTGAACTCCGGGGCGACGAGCAGTACTTC.

This chain joins TRBV19 and TRBJ1-6, with D unclear. Trimming shortened V by 6 bases and J by 7 bases, and 22 bases separated the two germline ends. CDR1 LNHDA and CDR2 SQIVND come from the germline V gene (reference sequence). The CDR3 covers 17 residues. The CDR3 sequence: CASRRSTAYLGNSPLHF. Here the CDR3 DNA reads TGTGCCAGTAGGAGATCGACGGCCTACCTGGGGAATTCACCCCTCCACTTT.

Comment on this clone: Other DNA sequences in this sample translate to the same CDR3. This chain uses TRBV21-1 with TRBJ1-6; the tabulated D call, TRBD1, remains unverified against the DNA. TRBV21-1 is a pseudogene. This CDR3 is 15 amino acids long. CDR3 loop: CASRPPGQGGAPLHF. CDR3 nucleotide sequence: TGTGCCAGCCGCCCCCCTGGACAGGGGGGCGCACCCCTCCACTTT.

Here the CDR3 DNA reads TGTGCCAGCAGCTTGGGAAGACACCTCAACTATGGCTACACCTTC. Amino acid sequence: CASSLGRHLNYGYTF. The chain employs TRBV5-5 and TRBJ1-2; D unclear. The CDR3 consists of 15 residues. V dropped 0 bases and J dropped 2 bases, with 11 bases sitting between them. Per the germline V gene, CDR1 is SGHKS and CDR2 is YYEKEE (reference sequence).

The chain recombines TRBV24-1 with TRBJ1-5; possible D gene TRBD1, 5 bases. The ends were cut back, 0 bases at V and 5 bases at J, with 13 bases in the middle. CDR3 size: 16 residues. Germline CDR1 and CDR2: KGHDR and SFDVKD. CDR3 region: CATSDLRSGMDQPQHF. The CDR3, as DNA: TGTGCCACCAGTGATTTGAGGTCAGGGATGGATCAGCCCCAGCATTTT.

The rearrangement links TRBV5-1 to TRBJ1-2; D may be TRBD1 (5 bases). The length of the CDR3 is 12 residues. V was cut by 0 bases and J by 7 bases, with 7 bases left in between. The germline gives CDR1 SGHRS, CDR2 YFSETQ. The CDR3 is CASSLGQGGYTF. For the CDR3, the DNA is TGCGCCAGCAGCTTGGGGCAGGGTGGCTACACCTTC.

The rearrangement uses TRBV18 and TRBJ2-1; 9 nucleotides line up with TRBD2. The CDR3 loop spans 14 amino acids. Germline CDR1 reads KGHSH; CDR2 reads LQKENI. J gave up 6 bases and V 3 bases, and 3 bases lay outside the gene matches. For the CDR3, the DNA is TGTGCCAGCTCACCGGCGACTAGCGGCAATGAGCAGTTCTTC. This gives the protein CASSPATSGNEQFF.

This chain connects TRBV7-9 to TRBJ2-1, with D possibly TRBD1 on 5 matching bases. The length of the CDR3 is 13 residues. Germline values: CDR1 SEHNR, CDR2 FQNEAQ (reference sequence). Trimming took 1 base from V and 8 from J, leaving 9 bases between them. CDR3: CASSLGQGYEQFF. The DNA of the CDR3 is TGTGCCAGCAGCTTAGGGCAGGGTTATGAGCAGTTCTTC.